The T cell receptor beta chain described here comes from a study of B cell selection in AIRE deficiency (dated by TCRdb to about 2019). About the investigation overall: A comparison of TCRbeta repertoires of sorted blood CD4+ conventional T cells and regulatory T cells was made between AIRE-deficient patients and healthy controls. The TCR-sequenced cohort comprised about five AIRE-deficient APECED patients and about five healthy control donors. What the study reported, not specific to this receptor: In terms of TCRBV gene usage, CDR3 length and TCR diversity, Tconv and Treg cells from AIRE-deficient patients looked similar to Tconv and Treg cells from healthy donors. Among 3,500 to 4,500 shared Treg TCRbeta sequences, less than 40% were found to be shared only among healthy donors and around 10% only among patients, suggesting that Treg selection is less efficient in the absence of AIRE. About 30% of the Treg TCRbeta sequences shared among healthy donors were detected in patient Tconv cells, suggesting that Treg-biased clones are diverted into the Tconv compartment. Only TCRbeta chains were sequenced, and about 40% of the Treg sequences shared among healthy donors were also detected in healthy Tconv cells, possibly owing to differing TCRalpha chains. CDR3s were shorter in shared Treg sequences, reflecting a bias toward rearrangements that have few non-templated nucleotide insertions.

Conventional CD4 T cells were sorted as cells that were CD4+CD127+. APECED syndrome was present in the AIRE-deficient patients. Sorting of Tconv and Treg cells intended for TCRbeta sequencing was performed on a FACSAria flow cytometer. Sorted cells were collected in 5-ml round-bottom polystyrene tubes, and dry cell pellets were stored frozen at -80 degrees C prior to sequencing. TCRbeta chain sequencing was performed with the immunoSEQ platform. In the authors' own workflow: When conventional T cell repertoires were pooled, patients gave 100,000 to 120,000 distinct in-frame TCRbeta sequences, while healthy donors gave just over 1.3x10^5. Treg TCRbeta sequences found in two or more individuals were defined as public, and these public Treg TCRbeta sequences were then searched for in Tconv repertoires. Group differences were tested with Mann-Whitney U tests and Bonferroni-Dunn correction in GraphPad Prism 7.03. This is the immuneACCESS table as TCRdb keeps it, with only in-frame sequences that have V and J called. A part of the clones is gone; compared with another copy, unresolved V genes explain less than half, and the rest is unexplained. That table furnishes V, J and clone size, whereas the DNA furnished D and trimming. Counted in this sample were about 23,000 clones; about 98% of them appeared once. Clones ranked in the top ten supply more than 0.15% of the sample.

On this clone itself: Its antigen remains unidentified. Base qualities are not at hand, and no much larger clone is one base apart.

The CDR3 holds 17 amino acids from the cysteine to the phenylalanine. CDR3 DNA only is kept here, 51 bases in frame from base 1. CDR1 and CDR2 (SGHRS, YFSETQ) derive from the germline V gene. Trimming costs V 0 bases and J 1 base, and their ends lie 14 bases apart. What was sequenced was conventional CD4+ T cells sorted from PBMCs. The V gene is TRBV5-1 and the J gene is TRBJ1-3, with TRBD1 as a weak D call on 6 bases. This receptor was obtained from a human donor with AIRE deficiency. CDR3 loop: CASSLAMAGVSGNTIYF. The nucleotides read TGCGCCAGCAGCTTGGCCATGGCAGGGGTGTCTGGAAACACCATATATTTT.